This passage covers 15 T cell receptor beta chains from one sample sequenced in a study of T cells in AML relapse after transplant. Instead of multiplex PCR, a modified RACE PCR amplified TCR alpha and beta from RNA. Via MiXCR, TCRdb re-called the PCR reads, giving one row per CDR3 protein. The data hold fewer than 4,500 distinct CDR3 sequences, with about 10% observed a single time. The sequences come from bone marrow, either the whole sample or a sorted T cell fraction (not recorded which), collected in complete remission. The source is a human donor who had a stem cell transplant for acute myeloid leukemia. Among the T cells, some may be from the graft donor.

This clonotype was counted at least ten times. The chain employs TRBV10-3 and TRBJ2-2; possible D gene TRBD1, 5 bases. V dropped 10 bases and J dropped 2 bases, with 11 bases sitting between them. The CDR3 has 13 amino acids. The germline V gene encodes CDR1 ENHRY and CDR2 SYGVKD. The CDR3 DNA sequence: TGTGCCAGCGAGGACAACAACACCGGGGAGCTGTTTTTT. Protein product: CASEDNNTGELFF.

The chain combines TRBV4-2 with TRBJ2-4; 13 bases are shared with TRBD2. There are 18 residues in the CDR3. Per the germline V gene, CDR1 is LGHNA and CDR2 is YNFKEQ. V lost 6 bases, J lost 6 bases, and 14 bases stayed unmatched. In DNA form, the CDR3 reads TGTGCCAGCAGTCATCGACGACTAGCGGGGGGCCGCGGAAACATTCAGTACTTC. This sequence encodes CASSHRRLAGGRGNIQYF.

This clonotype is medium-sized in the sample. This chain connects TRBV4-3 to TRBJ2-2; no firm D call. Germline CDR1 LGHNA, CDR2 YSLEER. Trimming shortened V by 4 bases and J by 5 bases, and 5 bases separated the two germline ends. The CDR3 length is 12 residues. CDR3 coding DNA: TGCGCCAGCAGCCCCGAAACCGGGGAGCTGTTTTTT. Protein sequence: CASSPETGELFF.

Comment on this clonotype: A read error may explain this, as a much larger clone is one base away. V usage is TRBV2 and J usage is TRBJ2-2; D is possibly TRBD2 (5 bases). Germline CDR1 is SNHLY and CDR2 is FYNNEI. This CDR3 has 15 amino acids. The CDR3 nucleotides are TGTGCCAGTTGGGGTTCGGACTCGAACACCGGGGAGCTGGTTTTT. It specifies CASWGSDSNTGELVF. Supplemented by reference TRBV2 and TRBJ2-2, the full variable domain reads EPEVTQTPSHQVTQMGQEVILRCVPISNHLYFYWYRQILGQKVEFLVSFYNNEISEKSEIFDDQFSVERPDGSNFTLKIRSTKLEDSAMYFCASWGSDSNTGELVFGEGSRLTVL.

This clonotype was counted between two and nine times. This chain uses TRBV7-2 with TRBJ2-5; 9 bases align to TRBD1. The junction had 8 bases not matched to a gene; V was cut back by 2 bases and J by 4 bases. The CDR3 covers 16 residues. Looked up from germline, CDR1 is SGHTA and CDR2 is FQGNSA. CDR3: CASSLRLGQGLETQYF. CDR3 nucleotides: TGTGCCAGCAGCTTAAGATTGGGACAGGGTTTAGAGACCCAGTACTTC.

This clonotype is medium-sized (0.01 to 0.1%) in the sample. The gene calls are TRBV7-9 and TRBJ2-3; 7 bases are a match to TRBD1. Trimming at V came to 6 bases and at J to 4 bases, leaving 7 bases not matched to a gene. Germline CDR1 reads SEHNR; CDR2 reads FQNEAQ (reference sequence). This CDR3 has 14 residues. CDR3 amino acids: CASRLTTGADTQYF. The CDR3 DNA reads TGTGCCAGCAGACTTACTACAGGGGCAGATACGCAGTATTTT.

In its sample, this clonotype ranks as medium-sized. The chain uses TRBV4-3 and TRBJ1-6; D gene ambiguous. This CDR3 contains 17 residues. Per germline, CDR1 LGHNA and CDR2 YSLEER. Trimming took 4 bases from V and 10 from J, leaving 23 bases between them. In DNA, the CDR3 is TGCGCCAGCAGCCTCGAACATGCCCCGGGCCGACGGTCACCCCTCCACTTT. Residues: CASSLEHAPGRRSPLHF.

This clonotype is classed as medium-sized. The V and J genes are TRBV12-3 or TRBV12-4 and TRBJ2-2, with 7 bases lining up with TRBD1. The ends lost 5 bases at V and 0 bases at J; junction bases unmatched: 12. This CDR3 is built from 18 residues. The CDR3 region is CASSPVPGQFANTGELFF. The CDR3, as DNA: TGTGCCAGCAGTCCGGTCCCGGGACAGTTCGCGAACACCGGGGAGCTGTTTTTT.

Within the sample, this clonotype is medium-sized. The V gene is TRBV4-3, the J gene TRBJ2-7; 10 bases agree with TRBD1. This CDR3 has 15 amino acids. V dropped 1 base and J dropped 2; count of bases not matched to a gene: 2. Germline CDR1 is LGHNA and CDR2 is YSLEER. In nucleotides, the CDR3 is TGCGCCAGCAGCCAAGGGACAGGGGGAGCCTACGAGCAGTACTTC. Translated: CASSQGTGGAYEQYF.

This clonotype was counted ten times or more. The V gene is TRBV10-3, the J gene TRBJ1-5, with D possibly being TRBD1 (5 bases). Germline-derived CDR1 and CDR2 are ENHRY and SYGVKD. CDR3 length equals 15 residues. V lost 6 bases and J lost 0, with 12 bases in between. The DNA of the CDR3 is TGTGCCATCAGAGCCTCCGGGGGTAGCAATCAGCCCCAGCATTTT. Protein product: CAIRASGGSNQPQHF.

This clonotype is large within its sample. The V gene is TRBV4-3, the J gene TRBJ2-2; no definite D call. V was trimmed by 1 base and J by 4 bases, leaving 13 bases between them. The CDR3 runs to 16 residues. Germline CDR1 is LGHNA and CDR2 is YSLEER. The CDR3 here is CASSQALSTLTGELFF. The CDR3 DNA reads as TGCGCCAGCAGCCAAGCACTCTCTACTCTCACCGGGGAGCTGTTTTTT.

In the case of this clonotype: A single base separates this from a much larger clone, so it may be a read error. This chain links TRBV10-3 with TRBJ1-5; D is unresolved. Germline V gene sequence: CDR1 ENHRY, CDR2 SYGVKD. The CDR3 totals 15 residues. The CDR3 coding sequence is TGTGCCATCAGTGAGGACGCTGGCGGCAATCAGTCCCAGCATTTT. Amino acids: CAISEDAGGNQSQHF.

This clonotype is labeled as medium-sized. The chain is built from TRBV29-1 and TRBJ2-1; 10 bases are shared with TRBD1. Germline values: CDR1 SQVTM, CDR2 ANQGSEA. V was pared by 6 bases and J by 5 bases, with 4 bases of the junction left unmatched. The CDR3 is 13 residues long. CDR3 nucleotide sequence: TGCAGCGTCGACAGGGGGCAGCACAATGAGCAGTTCTTC. Its protein is CSVDRGQHNEQFF.

This clonotype was recorded a few times. The chain has TRBV20-1 and TRBJ1-3; 10 nucleotides agree with TRBD1. Trimming at V came to 0 bases and at J to 3 bases, leaving 5 bases not matched to a gene. This CDR3 is built from 16 residues. Looked up from germline, CDR1 is DFQATT and CDR2 is SNEGSKA (reference sequence). The CDR3 spells CSARDTGTGVGNTIYF. CDR3 bases: TGCAGTGCTAGAGACACCGGGACAGGGGTTGGAAACACCATATATTTT.

This clonotype is medium-sized. The chain has TRBV5-6 and TRBJ2-1, with 7 bases lining up with TRBD1. CDR1 is SGHDT, CDR2 YYEEEE, per germline. Trimming at V came to 4 bases and at J to 1 base, leaving 5 bases not matched to a gene. This CDR3 region has 15 residues. This CDR3 is CASSLTGESYNEQFF. DNA for the CDR3: TGTGCCAGCAGCCTAACAGGGGAATCCTACAATGAGCAGTTCTTC.